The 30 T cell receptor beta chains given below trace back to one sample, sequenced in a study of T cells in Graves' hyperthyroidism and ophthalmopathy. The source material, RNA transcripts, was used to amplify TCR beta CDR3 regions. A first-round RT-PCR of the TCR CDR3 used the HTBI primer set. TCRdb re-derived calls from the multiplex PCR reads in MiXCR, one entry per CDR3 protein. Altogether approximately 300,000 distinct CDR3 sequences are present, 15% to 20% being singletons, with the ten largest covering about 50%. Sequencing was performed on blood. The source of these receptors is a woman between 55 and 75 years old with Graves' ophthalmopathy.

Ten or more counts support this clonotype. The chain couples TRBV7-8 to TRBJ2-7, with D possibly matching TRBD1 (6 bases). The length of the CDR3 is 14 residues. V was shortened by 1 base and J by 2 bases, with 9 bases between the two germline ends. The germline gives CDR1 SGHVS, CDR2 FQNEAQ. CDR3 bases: TGTGCCAGCAGCTTAGTGACAGGCGCCTACGAGCAGTACTTC. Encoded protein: CASSLVTGAYEQYF.

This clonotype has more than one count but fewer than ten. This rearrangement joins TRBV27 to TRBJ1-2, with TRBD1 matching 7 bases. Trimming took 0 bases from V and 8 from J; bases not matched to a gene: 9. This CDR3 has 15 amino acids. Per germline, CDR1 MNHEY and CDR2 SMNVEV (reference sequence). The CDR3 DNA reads TGTGCCAGCAGTTTATCTCTAGGGGGCGCTCGGGGCTACACCTTC. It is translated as CASSLSLGGARGYTF.

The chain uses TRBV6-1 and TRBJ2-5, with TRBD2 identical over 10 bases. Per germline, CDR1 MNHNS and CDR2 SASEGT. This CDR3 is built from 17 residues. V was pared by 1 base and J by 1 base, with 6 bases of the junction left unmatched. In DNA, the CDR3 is TGTGCCAGCAGTGAAGTTACGCTAGCGGGGGTCCAAGAGACCCAGTACTTC. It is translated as CASSEVTLAGVQETQYF.

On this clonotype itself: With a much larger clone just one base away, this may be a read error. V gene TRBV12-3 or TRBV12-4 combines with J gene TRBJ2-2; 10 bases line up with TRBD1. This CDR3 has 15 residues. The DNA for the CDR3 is TGTGCCAGCAGACCGACAGGGGGCCACACCGGGGAGCTGGTTTTT. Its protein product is CASRPTGGHTGELVF.

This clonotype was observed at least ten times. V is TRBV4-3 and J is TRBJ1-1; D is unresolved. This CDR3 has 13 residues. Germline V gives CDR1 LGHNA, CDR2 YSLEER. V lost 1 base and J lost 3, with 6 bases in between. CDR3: CASSQGIDTEAFF. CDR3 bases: TGCGCCAGCAGCCAAGGGATCGACACTGAAGCTTTCTTT.

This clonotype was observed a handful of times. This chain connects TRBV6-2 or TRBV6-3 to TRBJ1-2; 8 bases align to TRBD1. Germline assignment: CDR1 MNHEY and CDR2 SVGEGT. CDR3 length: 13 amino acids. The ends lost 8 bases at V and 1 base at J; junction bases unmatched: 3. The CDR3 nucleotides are TGTGCCAGCCGGGACAGGAATAACTATGGCTACACCTTC. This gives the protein CASRDRNNYGYTF.

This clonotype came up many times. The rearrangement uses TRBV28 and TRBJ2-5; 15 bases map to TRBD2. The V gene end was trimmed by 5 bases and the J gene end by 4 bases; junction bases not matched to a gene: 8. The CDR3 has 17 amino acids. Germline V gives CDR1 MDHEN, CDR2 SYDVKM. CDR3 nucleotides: TGTGCCAGCAGTCTGGGACTAGCGGGAGGTCTGGGAGAGACCCAGTACTTC. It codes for CASSLGLAGGLGETQYF.

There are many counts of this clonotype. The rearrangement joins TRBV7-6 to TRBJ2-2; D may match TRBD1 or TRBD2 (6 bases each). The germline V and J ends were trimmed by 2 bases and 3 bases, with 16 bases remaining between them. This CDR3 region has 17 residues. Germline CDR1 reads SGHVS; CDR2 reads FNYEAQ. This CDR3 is CASSLWSGAVDTGELFF. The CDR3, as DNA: TGTGCCAGCAGCTTATGGTCGGGGGCGGTGGACACCGGGGAGCTGTTTTTT.

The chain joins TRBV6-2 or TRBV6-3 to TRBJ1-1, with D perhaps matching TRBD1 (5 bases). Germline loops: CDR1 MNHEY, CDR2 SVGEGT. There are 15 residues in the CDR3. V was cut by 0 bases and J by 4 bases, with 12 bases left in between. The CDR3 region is CASSYSWGDVTEAFF. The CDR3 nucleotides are TGTGCCAGCAGTTACTCGTGGGGGGATGTCACTGAAGCTTTCTTT.

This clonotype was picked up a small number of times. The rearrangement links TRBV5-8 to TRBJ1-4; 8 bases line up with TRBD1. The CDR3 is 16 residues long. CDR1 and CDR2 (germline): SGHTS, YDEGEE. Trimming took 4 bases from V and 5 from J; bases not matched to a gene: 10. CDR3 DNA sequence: TGTGCCAGCAGCGGTGGGAGACAGGGGAAAAATGAAAAACTGTTTTTT. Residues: CASSGGRQGKNEKLFF.

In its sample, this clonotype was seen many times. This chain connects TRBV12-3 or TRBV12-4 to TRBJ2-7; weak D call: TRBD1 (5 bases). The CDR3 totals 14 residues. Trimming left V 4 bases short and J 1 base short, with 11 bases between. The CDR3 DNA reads TGTGCCAGCAGTTCCAGGGTAGGGTCCTACGAGCAGTACTTC. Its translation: CASSSRVGSYEQYF.

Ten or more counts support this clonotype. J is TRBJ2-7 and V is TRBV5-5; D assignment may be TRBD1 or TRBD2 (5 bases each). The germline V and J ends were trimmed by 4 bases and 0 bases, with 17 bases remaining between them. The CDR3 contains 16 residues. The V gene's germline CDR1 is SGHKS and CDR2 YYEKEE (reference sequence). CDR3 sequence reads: CASSRPPAGSSYEQYF. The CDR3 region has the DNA TGTGCCAGCAGCCGCCCCCCGGCAGGGAGCTCCTACGAGCAGTACTTC.

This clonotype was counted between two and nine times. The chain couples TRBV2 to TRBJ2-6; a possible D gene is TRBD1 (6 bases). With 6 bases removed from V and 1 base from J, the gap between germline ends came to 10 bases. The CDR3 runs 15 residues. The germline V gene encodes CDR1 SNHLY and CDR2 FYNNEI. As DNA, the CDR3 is TGTGCCAGCAGGGTAGGACAGTCTGGGGCCAACGTCCTGACTTTC. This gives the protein CASRVGQSGANVLTF.

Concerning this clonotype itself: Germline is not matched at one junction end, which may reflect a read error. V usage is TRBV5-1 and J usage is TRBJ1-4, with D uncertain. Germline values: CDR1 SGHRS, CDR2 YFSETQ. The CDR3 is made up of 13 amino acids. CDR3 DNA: TGCGCCGGCAGTCGCCAGGAAAATGAAAAACTGTTTTTT. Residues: CAGSRQENEKLFF.

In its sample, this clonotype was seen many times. The CDR3 DNA sequence: TGTGCCAGCAGCTTAGGGACTATCAGCTATGGCTACACCTTC. It codes for CASSLGTISYGYTF. The rearrangement links TRBV7-2 to TRBJ1-2; D gene unclear. Germline values: CDR1 SGHTA, CDR2 FQGNSA. Between the trimmed V and J ends, which lost 1 base and 4 bases, there was a span of 10 bases. The CDR3 length is 14 residues.

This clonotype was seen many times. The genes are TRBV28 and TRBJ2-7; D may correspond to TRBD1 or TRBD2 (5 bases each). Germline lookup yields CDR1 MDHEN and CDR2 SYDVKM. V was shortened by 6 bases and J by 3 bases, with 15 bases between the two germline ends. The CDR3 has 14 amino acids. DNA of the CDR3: TGTGCCAGCAGACCAGGGACGGCGATCTACGAGCAGTACTTC. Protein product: CASRPGTAIYEQYF.

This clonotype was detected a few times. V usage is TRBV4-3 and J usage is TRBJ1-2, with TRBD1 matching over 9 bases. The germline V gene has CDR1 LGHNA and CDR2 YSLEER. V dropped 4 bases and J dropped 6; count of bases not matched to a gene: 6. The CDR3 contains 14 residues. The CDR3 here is CASSRGGQGDGYTF. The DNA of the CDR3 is TGCGCCAGCAGCCGTGGGGGACAGGGCGATGGCTACACCTTC.

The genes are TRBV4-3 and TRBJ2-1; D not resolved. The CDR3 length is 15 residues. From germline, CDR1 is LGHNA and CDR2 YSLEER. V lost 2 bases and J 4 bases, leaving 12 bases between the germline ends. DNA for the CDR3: TGCGCCAGCAGCCAATTTATTTACGGATACAATGAGCAGTTCTTC. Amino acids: CASSQFIYGYNEQFF.

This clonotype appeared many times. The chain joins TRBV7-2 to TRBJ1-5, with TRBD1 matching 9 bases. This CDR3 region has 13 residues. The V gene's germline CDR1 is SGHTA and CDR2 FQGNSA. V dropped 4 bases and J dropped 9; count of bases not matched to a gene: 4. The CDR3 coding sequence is TGTGCCAGCAGCTCGGACAGGGGTTGGCCCCAGCATTTT. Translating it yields CASSSDRGWPQHF.

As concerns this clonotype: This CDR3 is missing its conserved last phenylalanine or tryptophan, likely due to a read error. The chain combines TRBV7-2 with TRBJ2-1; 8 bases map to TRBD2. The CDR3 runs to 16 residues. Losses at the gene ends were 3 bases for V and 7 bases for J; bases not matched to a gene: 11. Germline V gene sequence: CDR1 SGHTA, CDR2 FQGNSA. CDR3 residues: CASSFVMTGGPNEQFL. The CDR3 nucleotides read TGTGCCAGCAGCTTCGTGATGACGGGAGGGCCAAATGAGCAGTTCCTC.

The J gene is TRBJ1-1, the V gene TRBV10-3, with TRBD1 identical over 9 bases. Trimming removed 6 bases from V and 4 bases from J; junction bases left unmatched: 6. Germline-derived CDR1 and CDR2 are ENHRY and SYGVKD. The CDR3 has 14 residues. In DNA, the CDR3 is TGTGCCATCAGGGGGACAGGGATGAGCACTGAAGCTTTCTTT. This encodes CAIRGTGMSTEAFF.

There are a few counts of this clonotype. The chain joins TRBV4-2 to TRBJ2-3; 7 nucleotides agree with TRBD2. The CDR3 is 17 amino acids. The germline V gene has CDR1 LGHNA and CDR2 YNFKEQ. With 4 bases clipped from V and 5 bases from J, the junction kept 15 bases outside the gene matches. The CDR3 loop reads CASSPRGRGKEGDTQYF. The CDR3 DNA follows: TGTGCCAGCAGCCCCCGAGGGCGGGGGAAGGAAGGAGATACGCAGTATTTT.

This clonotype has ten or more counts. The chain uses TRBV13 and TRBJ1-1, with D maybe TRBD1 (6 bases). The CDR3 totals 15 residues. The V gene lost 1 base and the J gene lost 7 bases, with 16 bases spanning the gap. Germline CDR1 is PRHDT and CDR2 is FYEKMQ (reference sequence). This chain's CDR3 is CASSLERQVYGEAFF. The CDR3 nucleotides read TGTGCCAGCAGCTTAGAGCGACAGGTATATGGTGAAGCTTTCTTT.

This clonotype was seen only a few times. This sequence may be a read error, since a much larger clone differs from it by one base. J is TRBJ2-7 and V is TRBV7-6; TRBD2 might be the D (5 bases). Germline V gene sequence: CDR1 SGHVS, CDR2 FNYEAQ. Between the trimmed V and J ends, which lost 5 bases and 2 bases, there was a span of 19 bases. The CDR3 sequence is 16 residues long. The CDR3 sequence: CASSLRPGFSPYEQYF. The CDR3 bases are TGTGCCAGCAGCCTTAGGCCGGGATTTAGCCCCTACGAGCAGTACTTC.

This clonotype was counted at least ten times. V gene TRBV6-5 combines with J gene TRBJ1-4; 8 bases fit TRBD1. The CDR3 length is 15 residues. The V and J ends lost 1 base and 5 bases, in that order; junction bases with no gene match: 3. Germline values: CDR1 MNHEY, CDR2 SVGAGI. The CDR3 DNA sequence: TGTGCCAGCAGTTACTGGGACAGGCCGAATGAAAAACTGTTTTTT. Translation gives CASSYWDRPNEKLFF.

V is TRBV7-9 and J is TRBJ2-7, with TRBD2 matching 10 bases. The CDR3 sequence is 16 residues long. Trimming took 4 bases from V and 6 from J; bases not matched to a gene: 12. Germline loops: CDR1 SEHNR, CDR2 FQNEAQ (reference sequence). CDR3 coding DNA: TGTGCCAGCAGCTCCCCGAAGCGGGAGGGTTTGAGCGAGCAGTACTTC. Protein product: CASSSPKREGLSEQYF.

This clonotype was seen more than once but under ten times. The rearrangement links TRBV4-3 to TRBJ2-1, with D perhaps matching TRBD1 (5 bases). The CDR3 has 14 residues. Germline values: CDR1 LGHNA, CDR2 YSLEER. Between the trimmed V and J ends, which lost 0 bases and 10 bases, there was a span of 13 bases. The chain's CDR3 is CASSQDHGYREQFF. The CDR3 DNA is TGCGCCAGCAGCCAAGATCACGGCTACAGGGAGCAGTTCTTC.

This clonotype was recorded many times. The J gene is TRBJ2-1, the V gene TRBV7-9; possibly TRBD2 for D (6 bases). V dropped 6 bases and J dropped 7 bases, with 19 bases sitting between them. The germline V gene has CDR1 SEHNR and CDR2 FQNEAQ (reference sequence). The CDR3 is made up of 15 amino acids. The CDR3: CASSRTGRRGNEQFF. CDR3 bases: TGTGCCAGCAGTCGAACAGGTCGCCGGGGGAATGAGCAGTTCTTC. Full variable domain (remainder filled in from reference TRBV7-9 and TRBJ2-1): DTGVSQNPRHKITKRGQNVTFRCDPISEHNRLYWYRQTLGQGPEFLTYFQNEAQLEKSRLLSDRFSAERPKGSFSTLEIQRTEQGDSAMYLCASSRTGRRGNEQFFGPGTRLTVL.

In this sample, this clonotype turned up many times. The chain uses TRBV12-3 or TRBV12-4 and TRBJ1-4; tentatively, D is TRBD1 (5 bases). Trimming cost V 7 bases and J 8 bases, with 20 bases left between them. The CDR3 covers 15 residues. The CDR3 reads CASTPFLGVGEKLFF. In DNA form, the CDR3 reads TGTGCCAGCACCCCTTTCCTGGGGGTGGGGGAAAAACTGTTTTTT.

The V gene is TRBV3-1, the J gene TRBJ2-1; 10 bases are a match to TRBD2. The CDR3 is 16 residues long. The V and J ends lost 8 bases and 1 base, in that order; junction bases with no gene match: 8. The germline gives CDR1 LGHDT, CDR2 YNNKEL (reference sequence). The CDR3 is CASGRLAGESYNEQFF. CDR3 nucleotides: TGTGCCAGCGGACGTCTAGCGGGAGAGTCCTACAATGAGCAGTTCTTC.